A single sample is the source of the 14 T cell receptor beta chains below, sequenced in a study of cytomegalovirus exposure and HLA in healthy donors. The data were produced by immunoSEQ multiplex PCR, yet TCRdb's version contains in-frame clones alone and is incomplete. The sample lists about 360,000 clones; 80% to 90% were seen once. Source material: PBMCs. The source of these receptors is a woman between 18 and 29 years old in good health and CMV-seronegative.

The chain links TRBV10-3 to TRBJ2-7, with 11 bases that match TRBD2. In germline, CDR1 is ENHRY, CDR2 SYGVKD. This CDR3 region has 14 residues. V trimming: 6 bases; J trimming: 6 bases; junction bases outside the gene matches: 7. CDR3 protein: CAISELAGGLEQYF. The CDR3 nucleotides read TGTGCCATCAGCGAGCTAGCGGGAGGCCTCGAGCAGTACTTC.

V and J are TRBV5-1 and TRBJ1-4, with D unresolved. This CDR3 comprises 13 residues. Germline loops: CDR1 SGHRS, CDR2 YFSETQ. The ends were cut back, 1 base at V and 6 bases at J, with 7 bases in the middle. For the CDR3, the DNA is TGCGCCAGCAGCTTGACGGGATATGAAAAACTGTTTTTT. Amino acids: CASSLTGYEKLFF. Together with reference TRBV5-1 and TRBJ1-4, the CDR3 gives the full variable domain: KAGVTQTPRYLIKTRGQQVTLSCSPISGHRSVSWYQQTPGQGLQFLFEYFSETQRNKGNFPGRFSGRQFSNSRSEMNVSTLELGDSALYLCASSLTGYEKLFFGSGTQLSVL.

This clone was counted a few times. V usage is TRBV19 and J usage is TRBJ2-7, with a possible D match to TRBD1 (5 bases). The germline gives CDR1 LNHDA, CDR2 SQIVND (reference sequence). V lost 5 bases to trimming and J lost 5 bases, with 19 bases between them. The CDR3 is 15 amino acids. The CDR3 DNA reads as TGTGCCAGTAGTCGTGCTTCTAGGGGTTTGGACGAGCAGTACTTC. Its protein product is CASSRASRGLDEQYF.

The rearrangement joins TRBV9 to TRBJ2-7, with 7 bases identical to TRBD1. The CDR3 length is 13 residues. The germline gives CDR1 SGDLS, CDR2 YYNGEE. V gave up 0 bases and J gave up 4 bases; unmatched junction bases: 1. The CDR3 protein is CASSVDRGYEQYF. The CDR3 DNA is TGTGCCAGCAGCGTAGACAGGGGTTACGAGCAGTACTTC.

The chain recombines TRBV5-1 with TRBJ1-1; TRBD1 might be the D (5 bases). The CDR3 covers 14 residues. Trimming shortened V by 2 bases and J by 3 bases, and 11 bases separated the two germline ends. CDR1 and CDR2 (germline): SGHRS, YFSETQ. The DNA of the CDR3 is TGCGCCAGCAGCTTCGGTCCGGGGGACACTGAAGCTTTCTTT. Its translation is CASSFGPGDTEAFF.

This chain connects TRBV7-9 to TRBJ1-6; 9 bases align to TRBD1. Per the germline V gene, CDR1 is SEHNR and CDR2 is FQNEAQ (reference sequence). The CDR3 has 14 amino acids. The ends lost 3 bases at V and 7 bases at J; junction bases unmatched: 1. The chain's CDR3 is CASSFGQGNSPLHF. The CDR3 nucleotides read TGTGCCAGCAGCTTCGGACAGGGGAATTCACCCCTCCACTTT.

This chain links TRBV30 with TRBJ1-5; 8 nucleotides match TRBD1. Germline values: CDR1 GTSNPN, CDR2 SVGIG (reference sequence). V was clipped by 5 bases and J by 5 bases; unmatched bases: 5. The CDR3 has 13 residues. The DNA for the CDR3 is TGTGCCTGGCAGGGGGCGATACATCAGCCCCAGCATTTT. This sequence encodes CAWQGAIHQPQHF.

The genes are TRBV9 and TRBJ2-3, with D perhaps TRBD2 (6 bases). The CDR3 is 14 amino acids. With 3 bases removed from V and 2 bases from J, the gap between germline ends came to 10 bases. Germline CDR1 SGDLS, CDR2 YYNGEE. The DNA of the CDR3 is TGTGCCAGCAGCGAGGCGGGGATCACAGATACGCAGTATTTT. Amino acids: CASSEAGITDTQYF.

The chain couples TRBV28 to TRBJ2-6; D is perhaps TRBD1 (5 bases). The ends were cut back, 2 bases at V and 4 bases at J, with 6 bases in the middle. The CDR3 covers 14 residues. Germline V lookup: CDR1 MDHEN, CDR2 SYDVKM. The CDR3 protein is CASSLQGGANVLTF. The CDR3 DNA reads as TGTGCCAGCAGTTTACAGGGAGGGGCCAACGTCCTGACTTTC.

The chain combines TRBV10-1 with TRBJ2-2, with D possibly being TRBD2 (6 bases). V lost 2 bases to trimming and J lost 5 bases, with 15 bases between them. CDR1 and CDR2 (germline): WNHNN, SYGVQD (reference sequence). This CDR3 contains 16 residues. This chain's CDR3 is CASSETGLASTGELFF. CDR3 in DNA: TGCGCCAGCAGTGAGACGGGTCTAGCGAGTACCGGGGAGCTGTTTTTT.

The chain combines TRBV20-1 with TRBJ1-2, with D hard to call. The CDR3 spans 11 residues. Trimming stripped 2 bases from V and 11 bases from J, with 12 bases between. Germline assignment: CDR1 DFQATT and CDR2 SNEGSKA (reference sequence). CDR3 in DNA: TGCAGTGCTAGAAAGGAGAGGAAGTACACCTTC. Its translation: CSARKERKYTF.

The chain carries TRBV5-1 and TRBJ2-7; 7 bases are a match to TRBD2. CDR1 and CDR2 from the germline V gene are SGHRS and YFSETQ. The CDR3 has 18 residues. V was clipped by 7 bases and J by 6 bases; unmatched bases: 25. This CDR3 is CASVSGETIAGDLGEQYF. CDR3 bases: TGCGCCAGCGTCTCGGGGGAGACCATAGCGGGTGACCTCGGCGAGCAGTACTTC.

The chain combines TRBV2 with TRBJ2-2; 11 positions match TRBD2. The V gene's germline CDR1 is SNHLY and CDR2 FYNNEI. The CDR3 spans 15 residues. The ends lost 6 bases at V and 4 bases at J; junction bases unmatched: 4. Written as DNA, the CDR3 is TGTGCCAGCAGACTTCTAGCGGGGGGCACCGGGGAGCTGTTTTTT. Its translation: CASRLLAGGTGELFF.

In its sample, this clone was seen once. V usage is TRBV19 and J usage is TRBJ1-2, with 8 bases fitting TRBD1. Germline CDR1 LNHDA, CDR2 SQIVND (reference sequence). J lost 5 bases, V lost 7 bases, and 9 bases had no gene match. The CDR3 has 14 amino acids. CDR3 nucleotide sequence: TGTGCCAGTAAGCAGGGGGCGCGGTTGTATGGCTACACCTTC. This codes for CASKQGARLYGYTF.